The 13 T cell receptor beta chains below were found in one sample sequenced in a study of cytomegalovirus exposure and HLA in healthy donors. PCR amplification relied on 60 Vbeta primers (plus 13 Jbeta primers). The data were produced by immunoSEQ multiplex PCR, yet TCRdb's version contains in-frame clones alone and is incomplete. The table has about 170,000 clones, nearly 80% seen once. The specimen sequenced was PBMCs. The receptors were sampled from a man aged 40-50 years in good health and CMV-seropositive.

V and J are TRBV27 and TRBJ2-5; unclear D gene. CDR3 length: 15 residues. The germline gives CDR1 MNHEY, CDR2 SMNVEV (reference sequence). V lost 1 base, J lost 5 bases, and 14 bases lay in between. This CDR3 reads CASSLYLDKIETQYF. DNA for the CDR3: TGTGCCAGCAGTTTATATCTAGATAAGATTGAGACCCAGTACTTC.

About this clone itself: At one end, the junction sequence differs from germline, possibly due to a read error. The chain joins TRBV27 to TRBJ1-2, with D hard to call. Germline V lookup: CDR1 MNHEY, CDR2 SMNVEV (reference sequence). There are 13 residues in the CDR3. The CDR3 nucleotides read TGTGTCAGCAGTTTCGGTCCCGGAGGGGGCTACACCTTC. It encodes CVSSFGPGGGYTF.

The chain carries TRBV5-6 and TRBJ1-6, with TRBD1 matching 7 bases. CDR1 is SGHDT, CDR2 YYEEEE, per germline. This CDR3 comprises 17 residues. The V segment lost 2 bases and the J segment 0 bases; nucleotides outside the gene matches: 5. CDR3: CASSFATGSSYNSPLHF. In nucleotides, the CDR3 is TGTGCCAGCAGCTTCGCGACAGGGAGCTCCTATAATTCACCCCTCCACTTT.

This clone was seen a few times. The rearrangement links TRBV6-1 to TRBJ2-3; unclear D gene. The CDR3 extends over 14 amino acids. Germline CDR1 reads MNHNS; CDR2 reads SASEGT. V lost 8 bases and J 1 base, leaving 13 bases between the germline ends. This chain's CDR3 is CASPTVVRTDTQYF. The DNA of the CDR3 is TGTGCCAGCCCAACTGTAGTGCGCACAGATACGCAGTATTTT.

This rearrangement joins TRBV6-6 to TRBJ2-1, with D tentatively TRBD1 (5 bases). The CDR3 loop spans 10 amino acids. The V and J ends lost 8 bases and 6 bases respectively, with 5 bases between them. Germline lookup yields CDR1 MNHNY and CDR2 SVGAGI (reference sequence). The CDR3, as DNA: TGTGCCAGCGGGGCCAATGAGCAGTTCTTC. This translates into CASGANEQFF.

Comments on this clone: This sample also contains other DNA sequences that code for the same CDR3. The J gene is TRBJ2-5, the V gene TRBV7-9; 10 positions match TRBD1. The DNA matches TRBJ2-7 better at its end, which makes the J call doubtful. This CDR3 is built from 13 residues. From germline, CDR1 is SEHNR and CDR2 FQNEAQ (reference sequence). CDR3 nucleotides: TGTGCCAGCAGCTCGGACAGGGGGTACGAGCAGTACTTC. Its protein product is CASSSDRGYEQYF.

This chain joins TRBV6-1 and TRBJ2-6; 7 bases map to TRBD1. J lost 4 bases, V lost 8 bases, and 8 bases had no gene match. This CDR3 region has 15 residues. Germline V gene data show CDR1 as MNHNS and CDR2 as SASEGT. DNA of the CDR3: TGTGCCAGCTTCGAGGGGGCGGTCGGGGCCAACGTCCTGACTTTC. It is translated as CASFEGAVGANVLTF.

The V gene is TRBV21-1, the J gene TRBJ2-7; TRBD2, the D gene given by the table, was not confirmed from the DNA. TRBV21-1 is a pseudogene locus. The CDR3 runs to 19 residues. This chain's CDR3 is CASSNILKLAGGWYHEQYF. The CDR3 nucleotides are TGTGCCAGCAGCAATATATTGAAGCTAGCGGGGGGTTGGTACCACGAGCAGTACTTC.

This clone appeared a single time. The rearrangement uses TRBV6-1 and TRBJ1-1; 9 nucleotides align to TRBD1. The CDR3 consists of 15 residues. CDR1 is MNHNS, CDR2 SASEGT, per germline. V shed 3 bases and J 0 bases; nucleotides not matched to a gene: 2. The CDR3 reads CASSEGQGMNTEAFF. The CDR3 DNA follows: TGTGCCAGCAGTGAGGGACAGGGCATGAACACTGAAGCTTTCTTT.

The chain has TRBV5-8 and TRBJ2-1, with 13 positions matching TRBD2. This CDR3 contains 20 residues. Germline V gives CDR1 SGHTS, CDR2 YDEGEE. V shed 0 bases, J shed 0 bases, and the junction held 9 bases outside the gene matches. CDR3 nucleotide sequence: TGTGCCAGCAGCTTGGCTGGGACTAGCGGGGTCGGGAGCTCCTACAATGAGCAGTTCTTC. Protein: CASSLAGTSGVGSSYNEQFF.

The chain is built from TRBV5-1 and TRBJ1-1; 8 bases agree with TRBD1. Losses at the gene ends were 4 bases for V and 0 bases for J; bases not matched to a gene: 8. CDR1 is SGHRS, CDR2 YFSETQ, per germline. The length of the CDR3 is 16 residues. As DNA, the CDR3 is TGCGCCAGCAGCCCCCGGCAGGGGGCTTTGAACACTGAAGCTTTCTTT. Translation gives CASSPRQGALNTEAFF.

With respect to this clone: A read error may account for a junction end that differs from germline. The chain couples TRBV5-4 to TRBJ1-5, with TRBD1 as a possible D gene (6 bases). Germline CDR1 is SGHNT and CDR2 is YYREEE (reference sequence). The CDR3 has 16 residues. The CDR3 coding sequence is TGTGCCGGCAGCCTTGGACCGGCAGGGGCTATTCAGCCCCAGCATTTT. Protein product: CAGSLGPAGAIQPQHF.

The chain uses TRBV11-2 and TRBJ1-5; D is uncertain. This CDR3 has 14 amino acids. Trimming took 1 base from V and 6 from J, leaving 10 bases between them. From germline, CDR1 is SGHAT and CDR2 FQNNGV. The CDR3 sequence is CASSLGTPGQPQHF. The CDR3 region has the DNA TGTGCCAGCAGCTTAGGAACCCCGGGTCAGCCCCAGCATTTT.